This T cell receptor beta chain is from a study of T cell changes during pregnancy in multiple sclerosis. Produced via immunoSEQ multiplex PCR; TCRdb's table is partial and in-frame only. The sample carries under 75,000 clones, around 90% recorded once. The germline CDR1 and CDR2 sequences are SGDLS and YYNGEE. The V gene end was trimmed by 4 bases and the J gene end by 3 bases; junction bases not matched to a gene: 5. The CDR3 length is 15 residues. The sample in question was CD4+ T cells from peripheral blood mononuclear cells, obtained after pregnancy. The TCR was taken from a female donor with multiple sclerosis, enrolled in a pregnancy study. This chain connects TRBV9 to TRBJ2-3; TRBD1 agrees at 10 bases. DNA of the CDR3: TGTGCCAGCAGCCCTAGACAGGGGGCGACAGATACGCAGTATTTT. Translating gives CASSPRQGATDTQYF.